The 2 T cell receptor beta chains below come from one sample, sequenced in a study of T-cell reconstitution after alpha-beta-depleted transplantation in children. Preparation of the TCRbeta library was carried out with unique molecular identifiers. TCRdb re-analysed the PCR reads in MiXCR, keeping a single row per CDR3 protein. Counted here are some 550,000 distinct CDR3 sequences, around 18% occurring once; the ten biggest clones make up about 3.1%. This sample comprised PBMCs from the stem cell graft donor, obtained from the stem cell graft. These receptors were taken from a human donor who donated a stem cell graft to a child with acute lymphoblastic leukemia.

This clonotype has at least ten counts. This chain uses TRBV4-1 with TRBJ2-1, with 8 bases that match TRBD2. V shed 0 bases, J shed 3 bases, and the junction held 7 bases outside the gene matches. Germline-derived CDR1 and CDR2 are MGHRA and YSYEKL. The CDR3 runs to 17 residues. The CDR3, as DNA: TGCGCCAGCAGCCAAGAAGGACTAGCCAGCAGCTACAATGAGCAGTTCTTC. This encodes CASSQEGLASSYNEQFF.

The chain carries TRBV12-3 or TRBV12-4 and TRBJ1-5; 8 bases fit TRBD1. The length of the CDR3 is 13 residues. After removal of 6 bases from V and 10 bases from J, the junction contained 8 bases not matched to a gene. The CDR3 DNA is TGTGCCAGCAGACAGGGGGGGGAACGTCCCCAGCATTTT. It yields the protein CASRQGGERPQHF.